This TCR beta chain was identified during a study of blood T cells in healthy people across ages. Overall study context: Template switching captured about one barcoded beta molecule per two T cells. Findings of the study overall: Diversity estimates from one million T cells were considered underestimates.

About 10 milliliters was the volume of peripheral blood drawn from each donor. This clonotype was picked up a small number of times. Its target is unknown. V lost 0 bases to trimming and J lost 8 bases; unmatched junction nucleotides: 23. The CDR3 extends over 21 amino acids. The germline V gene encodes CDR1 SGHTA and CDR2 FQGNSA. Alongside a J-beta primer mix, a sample-barcoded 5' primer served in a second PCR lasting about 6 to 12 cycles. TCRdb passed the 5' RACE reads through MiXCR, listing each CDR3 protein once. The table has fewer than 1,000,000 distinct CDR3 sequences, less than 60% seen once. The chain is built from TRBV7-2 and TRBJ2-1; 9 bases are a match to TRBD2. This TCR was recovered from a man older than 75 in good health. Material for sequencing was blood. The CDR3 protein is CASSLALAHGGGRAGFDEQFF. The CDR3 bases are TGTGCCAGCAGCTTAGCCCTCGCCCACGGCGGCGGGAGGGCCGGATTCGATGAGCAGTTCTTC.